A single sample is the source of the 22 T cell receptor beta chains below, sequenced in a study of shared clonotypes between healthy human individuals. Data came from immunoSEQ multiplex PCR; TCRdb stores just in-frame clones and leaves some out. The table has hundreds of thousands of clones, about two thirds seen once. Sample: memory CD4+ T cells sorted from blood. Subset reported: CD45RA-negative fraction. These receptors originate from a woman aged 25 to 39 in good health.

This chain links TRBV5-1 with TRBJ1-3; the D gene is possibly TRBD1 (5 bases). Germline V gene data show CDR1 as SGHRS and CDR2 as YFSETQ. The germline V and J ends were trimmed by 2 bases and 0 bases, with 12 bases remaining between them. The CDR3 has 16 residues. CDR3 sequence reads: CASSFSQGNSGNTIYF. The CDR3 bases are TGCGCCAGCAGCTTTTCCCAGGGAAACTCTGGAAACACCATATATTTT.

In this sample, this clone turned up a few times. J is TRBJ1-5 and V is TRBV2; 10 nucleotides align to TRBD1. V shed 4 bases, J shed 2 bases, and the junction held 2 bases outside the gene matches. Germline CDR1 reads SNHLY; CDR2 reads FYNNEI. The CDR3 spans 15 residues. The CDR3 nucleotides are TGTGCCAGCAGTGGGGACAGGGGCGGCAATCAGCCCCAGCATTTT. Amino acid sequence: CASSGDRGGNQPQHF.

The gene calls are TRBV18 and TRBJ2-1, with 14 bases matching TRBD2. The CDR3 totals 18 residues. The germline gives CDR1 KGHSH, CDR2 LQKENI. Unmatched junction bases numbered 14, after V lost 3 bases and J lost 10 bases. CDR3 loop: CASSPLPPTSGRGREQFF. The CDR3, as DNA: TGTGCCAGCTCACCGCTACCTCCGACTAGCGGGAGGGGGAGGGAGCAGTTCTTC.

This sequence joins TRBV5-1 and TRBJ2-4; 8 nucleotides align to TRBD1. Germline CDR1 reads SGHRS; CDR2 reads YFSETQ. The ends lost 1 base at V and 9 bases at J; junction bases unmatched: 12. The CDR3 extends over 16 amino acids. CDR3 protein: CASSLQGTGPWGIQYF. The CDR3 DNA reads TGCGCCAGCAGCTTGCAGGGGACAGGCCCTTGGGGCATTCAGTACTTC.

Concerning this clone: The same CDR3 is also encoded by other DNA sequences in this sample. This sequence joins TRBV5-1 and TRBJ1-4; D unresolved. CDR3 length: 14 amino acids. Germline-derived CDR1 and CDR2 are SGHRS and YFSETQ. The V gene lost 0 bases and the J gene lost 4 bases, with 7 bases spanning the gap. CDR3 sequence: CASSLGQSNEKLFF. DNA of the CDR3: TGCGCCAGCAGCTTGGGGCAGAGTAATGAAAAACTGTTTTTT.

This chain uses TRBV20-1 with TRBJ2-7; weak D call: TRBD2 (5 bases). The germline V gene has CDR1 DFQATT and CDR2 SNEGSKA (reference sequence). CDR3 size: 11 residues. With 6 bases removed from V and 3 bases from J, the gap between germline ends came to 9 bases. This chain's CDR3 is CSASRDYEQYF. In DNA, the CDR3 is TGCAGTGCAAGCCGGGACTACGAGCAGTACTTC.

This clone was observed a few times. The rearrangement uses TRBV7-2 and TRBJ2-7; D is unclear. CDR3 length equals 11 residues. The V end was cut by 5 bases, the J end by 0 bases, with 2 bases between. Looked up from germline, CDR1 is SGHTA and CDR2 is FQGNSA. The CDR3 sequence is CASSASYEQYF. The CDR3 bases are TGTGCCAGCAGCGCCTCCTACGAGCAGTACTTC.

V usage is TRBV2 and J usage is TRBJ1-2, with 9 bases that match TRBD1. The ends lost 5 bases at V and 0 bases at J; junction bases unmatched: 10. This CDR3 is built from 17 residues. CDR1 SNHLY and CDR2 FYNNEI come from the germline V gene. CDR3 residues: CASSTDRGSLANYGYTF. The CDR3, as DNA: TGTGCCAGCAGTACGGACAGGGGAAGTTTAGCTAACTATGGCTACACCTTC.

The CDR3: CASSRGLAGGEQFF. DNA for the CDR3: TGTGCCAGCAGCAGGGGACTAGCGGGAGGGGAGCAGTTCTTC. The chain links TRBV7-2 to TRBJ2-1, with 16 bases aligning to TRBD2. This CDR3 has 14 amino acids. The V gene's germline CDR1 is SGHTA and CDR2 FQGNSA. V lost 5 bases and J lost 10; bases outside the gene matches: 2.

The rearrangement joins TRBV7-9 to TRBJ2-1; 15 bases align to TRBD2. CDR3 length: 18 amino acids. Trimming at V came to 5 bases and at J to 6 bases, leaving 11 bases not matched to a gene. Germline values: CDR1 SEHNR, CDR2 FQNEAQ (reference sequence). The CDR3 protein is CASSVFPGLAGGPNEQFF. The CDR3, as DNA: TGTGCCAGCAGCGTTTTCCCGGGACTAGCGGGAGGTCCCAATGAGCAGTTCTTC.

The table lists this clone with a few counts. This rearrangement joins TRBV18 to TRBJ2-7; 9 nucleotides match TRBD1. Looked up from germline, CDR1 is KGHSH and CDR2 is LQKENI. The CDR3 sequence is 15 residues long. After removal of 6 bases from V and 7 bases from J, the junction contained 13 bases not matched to a gene. The CDR3 reads CASSLGTGSQEEQYF. Written as DNA, the CDR3 is TGTGCCAGCTCGCTTGGGACAGGGTCTCAGGAGGAGCAGTACTTC.

This chain links TRBV2 with TRBJ2-7, with D perhaps TRBD2 (7 bases). Between the trimmed V and J ends, which lost 3 bases and 6 bases, there was a span of 36 bases. This CDR3 spans 21 amino acids. Germline-derived CDR1 and CDR2 are SNHLY and FYNNEI. As DNA, the CDR3 is TGTGCCAGCAGTGATCTGTGGACAAAGGGAGGCGGCGGGAGAGGGACAAGCGAGCAGTACTTC. Residues: CASSDLWTKGGGGRGTSEQYF.

This chain uses TRBV6-1 with TRBJ2-7; no clear D. Germline V gene sequence: CDR1 MNHNS, CDR2 SASEGT. The CDR3 is 14 amino acids. V lost 8 bases and J lost 2, with 16 bases in between. The CDR3 here is CASPPDGLTYEQYF. In DNA, the CDR3 is TGTGCCAGCCCCCCGGACGGATTAACCTACGAGCAGTACTTC.

The rearrangement joins TRBV6-6 to TRBJ2-7; tentative D call: TRBD1 (6 bases). CDR3 size: 14 residues. Between the trimmed V and J ends, which lost 2 bases and 9 bases, there was a span of 17 bases. Germline-derived CDR1 and CDR2 are MNHNY and SVGAGI (reference sequence). CDR3 protein: CASSYARGTMGQYF. In DNA form, the CDR3 reads TGTGCCAGCAGTTACGCCAGGGGCACAATGGGGCAGTACTTC.

The genes are TRBV30 and TRBJ1-6; TRBD1 might be the D (6 bases). This CDR3 region has 16 residues. Trimming shortened V by 7 bases and J by 2 bases, and 18 bases separated the two germline ends. The germline gives CDR1 GTSNPN, CDR2 SVGIG (reference sequence). CDR3 in amino acids: CAYIQGPEAYNSPLHF. As DNA, the CDR3 is TGTGCCTATATACAGGGCCCTGAAGCCTATAATTCACCCCTCCACTTT.

This chain uses TRBV5-1 with TRBJ1-3; D is unresolved. The germline V gene has CDR1 SGHRS and CDR2 YFSETQ. CDR3 length: 16 amino acids. V was shortened by 5 bases and J by 7 bases, with 22 bases between the two germline ends. The CDR3 loop reads CASRLWCWVGRNTIYF. CDR3 DNA: TGCGCCAGCAGACTTTGGTGTTGGGTGGGTCGTAACACCATATATTTT.

The chain has TRBV7-9 and TRBJ1-1; unclear D gene. V lost 1 base and J 2 bases, leaving 8 bases between the germline ends. This CDR3 is built from 14 residues. Germline loops: CDR1 SEHNR, CDR2 FQNEAQ (reference sequence). CDR3 sequence reads: CASSLVPGNTEAFF. The CDR3 DNA reads as TGTGCCAGCAGCTTAGTACCTGGTAACACTGAAGCTTTCTTT.

The chain carries TRBV28 and TRBJ2-2; 9 nucleotides agree with TRBD2. The CDR3 is made up of 18 amino acids. The germline V gene has CDR1 MDHEN and CDR2 SYDVKM. V gave up 4 bases and J gave up 5 bases; unmatched junction bases: 14. The DNA of the CDR3 is TGTGCCAGCAGTTCCCCGGGACTAGCCGGGGGCGCGACCGGGGAGCTGTTTTTT. Translating it yields CASSSPGLAGGATGELFF. Looking up the rest from reference TRBV28 and TRBJ2-2 gives the full variable domain: DVKVTQSSRYLVKRTGEKVFLECVQDMDHENMFWYRQDPGLGLRLIYFSYDVKMKEKGDIPEGYSVSREKKERFSLILESASTNQTSMYLCASSSPGLAGGATGELFFGEGSRLTVL.

The rearrangement links TRBV30 to TRBJ1-3; TRBD1 matches at 8 bases. The V segment lost 1 base and the J segment 1 base; nucleotides outside the gene matches: 18. Germline loops: CDR1 GTSNPN, CDR2 SVGIG (reference sequence). CDR3 length: 20 amino acids. CDR3 in amino acids: CAWSAMTGQVPFWSGNTIYF. CDR3 nucleotides: TGTGCCTGGAGTGCCATGACGGGACAGGTCCCCTTTTGGTCTGGAAACACCATATATTTT.

This clone appeared once. This sequence joins TRBV7-2 and TRBJ2-3, with 10 bases identical to TRBD2. Losses at the gene ends were 3 bases for V and 3 bases for J; bases not matched to a gene: 3. The V gene's germline CDR1 is SGHTA and CDR2 FQGNSA. The CDR3 is 15 residues long. The CDR3 loop reads CASSFRTSGTDTQYF. The DNA of the CDR3 is TGTGCCAGCAGCTTTAGGACTAGCGGAACAGATACGCAGTATTTT.

This chain uses TRBV6-1 with TRBJ2-7; the match to TRBD2 covers 7 bases. The CDR3 is 17 residues long. V was pared by 6 bases and J by 2 bases, with 16 bases of the junction left unmatched. Germline V gives CDR1 MNHNS, CDR2 SASEGT. The CDR3 loop reads CASRERRKGGRPYEQYF. The CDR3 DNA is TGTGCCAGCAGAGAAAGACGAAAGGGAGGGCGTCCCTACGAGCAGTACTTC.

Only one count was recorded for this clone. The chain is built from TRBV18 and TRBJ2-7, with TRBD1 as a possible D gene (5 bases). The CDR3 spans 14 residues. Trimming shortened V by 1 base and J by 5 bases, and 12 bases separated the two germline ends. Germline CDR1 reads KGHSH; CDR2 reads LQKENI. The CDR3 DNA reads as TGTGCCAGCTCACCACTTCTCAGGGCCGACGAGCAGTACTTC. Translation gives CASSPLLRADEQYF.